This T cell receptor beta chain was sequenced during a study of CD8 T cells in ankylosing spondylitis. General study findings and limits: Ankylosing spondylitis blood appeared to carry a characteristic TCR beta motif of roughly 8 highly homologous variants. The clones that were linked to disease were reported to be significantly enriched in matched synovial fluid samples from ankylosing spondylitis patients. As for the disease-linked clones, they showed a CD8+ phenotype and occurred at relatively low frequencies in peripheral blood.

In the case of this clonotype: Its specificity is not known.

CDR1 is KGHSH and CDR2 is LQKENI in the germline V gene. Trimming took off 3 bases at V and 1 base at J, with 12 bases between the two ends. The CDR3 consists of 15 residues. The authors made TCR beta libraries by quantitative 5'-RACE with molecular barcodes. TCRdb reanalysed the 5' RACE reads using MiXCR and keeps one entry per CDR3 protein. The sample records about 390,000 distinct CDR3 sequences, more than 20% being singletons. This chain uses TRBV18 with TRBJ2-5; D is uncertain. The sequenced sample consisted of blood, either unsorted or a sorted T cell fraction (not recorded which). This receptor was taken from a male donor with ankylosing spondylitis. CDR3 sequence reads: CASSPDQQLQETQYF. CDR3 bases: TGTGCCAGCTCACCGGACCAACAACTCCAAGAGACCCAGTACTTC.